What follows are 24 T cell receptor beta chains derived from one specimen sequenced in a study of cytomegalovirus exposure and HLA in healthy donors. PCR was performed using 60 Vbeta and 13 Jbeta primers. The data were produced by immunoSEQ multiplex PCR, yet TCRdb's version contains in-frame clones alone and is incomplete. The sample has 170,000 or so clones; 77% are singletons. What was sequenced was PBMCs. These receptors were obtained from a woman aged 55-70 years in good health and CMV-seropositive.

Turning to this clone: The same CDR3 also results from other DNA sequences found in this sample. V gene TRBV20-1 combines with J gene TRBJ1-1, with D perhaps matching TRBD1 (5 bases). V dropped 2 bases and J dropped 7 bases, with 5 bases sitting between them. This CDR3 comprises 10 residues. Germline V gene sequence: CDR1 DFQATT, CDR2 SNEGSKA (reference sequence). Here the CDR3 reads CSARRGEAFF. CDR3 bases: TGCAGTGCTAGAAGGGGTGAAGCTTTCTTT.

This clone occurred a few times. The V gene is TRBV6-5, the J gene TRBJ1-5; possible D gene TRBD1, 6 bases. Between the trimmed V and J ends, which lost 5 bases and 11 bases, there was a span of 16 bases. This CDR3 region has 13 residues. Looked up from germline, CDR1 is MNHEY and CDR2 is SVGAGI. The CDR3 sequence: CASSPTGSGSQHF. The CDR3 coding sequence is TGTGCCAGCAGTCCTACAGGGTCGGGGTCCCAGCATTTT.

This clone is a singleton in its sample. This chain connects TRBV7-2 to TRBJ2-3, with 8 bases fitting TRBD2. Germline CDR1 is SGHTA and CDR2 is FQGNSA. Trimming removed 4 bases from V and 2 bases from J; junction bases left unmatched: 5. The CDR3 is 15 residues long. The CDR3 coding sequence is TGTGCCAGCAGCTCCCGGACTAGCTACACAGATACGCAGTATTTT. This codes for CASSSRTSYTDTQYF.

The sample holds a few counts of this clone. The chain has TRBV11-2 and TRBJ2-7; 12 nucleotides agree with TRBD2. The germline CDR1 and CDR2 sequences are SGHAT and FQNNGV. Trimming at V came to 5 bases and at J to 6 bases, leaving 8 bases not matched to a gene. The CDR3 is made up of 15 amino acids. DNA of the CDR3: TGTGCCAGCAGCGGCCGACTAGCGGGGGCGAGCGAGCAGTACTTC. Its translation is CASSGRLAGASEQYF.

The chain has TRBV7-9 and TRBJ2-5; possibly TRBD2 for D (7 bases). The J call is doubtful: the DNA matches TRBJ2-7 better. Germline V CDR1 and CDR2: SEHNR, FQNEAQ (reference sequence). The CDR3 has 15 amino acids. The CDR3, as DNA: TGTGCCAGCAGCGATAATAAGGGGGGGGCCTACGAGCAGTACTTC. It encodes CASSDNKGGAYEQYF.

The chain couples TRBV27 to TRBJ2-7; 7 bases are a match to TRBD2. The V gene's germline CDR1 is MNHEY and CDR2 SMNVEV (reference sequence). This CDR3 is 13 amino acids long. V lost 1 base and J lost 3; bases outside the gene matches: 0. The DNA for the CDR3 is TGTGCCAGCAGTTTATTAGCGGGCTACGAGCAGTACTTC. It specifies CASSLLAGYEQYF.

The chain carries TRBV7-9 and TRBJ2-3, with TRBD1 matching 7 bases. The length of the CDR3 is 13 residues. Germline trimming cut 0 bases from V and 14 bases from J; bases unmatched to any gene: 8. Germline lookup yields CDR1 SEHNR and CDR2 FQNEAQ (reference sequence). CDR3 DNA sequence: TGTGCCAGCAGCTTAGCGCTAGGGGGCGTGTTGTATTTT. Its protein is CASSLALGGVLYF. Together with reference TRBV7-9 and TRBJ2-3, the CDR3 gives the full variable domain: DTGVSQNPRHKITKRGQNVTFRCDPISEHNRLYWYRQTLGQGPEFLTYFQNEAQLEKSRLLSDRFSAERPKGSFSTLEIQRTEQGDSAMYLCASSLALGGVLYFGPGTRLTVL.

The genes are TRBV4-2 and TRBJ2-2; tentatively, D is TRBD2 (7 bases). The CDR3 extends over 19 amino acids. CDR1 is LGHNA, CDR2 YNFKEQ, per germline. V lost 3 bases and J 4 bases, leaving 24 bases between the germline ends. The CDR3 here is CASSQAPPGGPPSTGELFF. In nucleotides, the CDR3 is TGTGCCAGCAGCCAGGCGCCCCCCGGGGGGCCCCCGAGCACCGGGGAGCTGTTTTTT.

This chain uses TRBV7-8 with TRBJ2-7, with 9 positions matching TRBD1. The germline gives CDR1 SGHVS, CDR2 FQNEAQ. V lost 5 bases to trimming and J lost 3 bases; unmatched junction nucleotides: 17. The CDR3 contains 18 residues. CDR3 nucleotides: TGTGCCAGCAGCCAATTGTATGGGGGGGGACAGGGCCTCTACGAGCAGTACTTC. Its protein is CASSQLYGGGQGLYEQYF.

The chain links TRBV5-5 to TRBJ2-3, with D possibly TRBD2 on 5 matching bases. This CDR3 is 14 amino acids long. The germline V gene encodes CDR1 SGHKS and CDR2 YYEKEE (reference sequence). V was cut by 0 bases and J by 2 bases, with 7 bases left in between. CDR3 sequence reads: CASSLDGDTDTQYF. In DNA, the CDR3 is TGTGCCAGCAGCTTGGACGGGGACACAGATACGCAGTATTTT.

The chain is built from TRBV27 and TRBJ1-1; 9 bases match TRBD1. The V and J ends lost 3 bases and 6 bases, in that order; junction bases with no gene match: 5. This CDR3 has 14 residues. Germline lookup yields CDR1 MNHEY and CDR2 SMNVEV (reference sequence). CDR3 bases: TGTGCCAGCAGTTTCTCTAGACAGGGGGCTGAAGCTTTCTTT. It yields the protein CASSFSRQGAEAFF.

As concerns this clone: An end of the junction differs from the germline gene, which may be a read error. The V call is TRBV5-4, the J call TRBJ2-7; TRBD1 aligns across 7 bases. This CDR3 is built from 13 residues. In germline, CDR1 is SGHNT, CDR2 YYREEE (reference sequence). CDR3 nucleotide sequence: TGTGCCAGCAGCTTGCCCGGACAGGCCGAACCTAACTTC. This encodes CASSLPGQAEPNF.

This chain joins TRBV29-1 and TRBJ2-7, with 8 bases aligning to TRBD1. After removal of 6 bases from V and 0 bases from J, the junction contained 4 bases not matched to a gene. The CDR3 extends over 13 amino acids. Germline values: CDR1 SQVTM, CDR2 ANQGSEA. The DNA of the CDR3 is TGCAGCGTCCGCGGACAGGGCTCCTACGAGCAGTACTTC. It encodes CSVRGQGSYEQYF.

The J gene is TRBJ1-2, the V gene TRBV4-3; D is possibly TRBD1 (6 bases). Between the trimmed V and J ends, which lost 2 bases and 7 bases, there was a span of 11 bases. The CDR3 is made up of 13 amino acids. The V gene's germline CDR1 is LGHNA and CDR2 YSLEER. The CDR3 reads CASSQSGVSGYTF. The CDR3, as DNA: TGCGCCAGCAGCCAATCAGGGGTGAGTGGCTACACCTTC.

J is TRBJ1-2 and V is TRBV6-1; D remains unclear. Trimming cost V 0 bases and J 8 bases, with 7 bases left between them. The CDR3 has 12 residues. Germline CDR1 and CDR2: MNHNS and SASEGT. The CDR3 is CASSEAARGYTF. Written as DNA, the CDR3 is TGTGCCAGCAGTGAAGCGGCGAGGGGCTACACCTTC.

This chain joins TRBV27 and TRBJ1-2, with D uncertain. Germline V gene sequence: CDR1 MNHEY, CDR2 SMNVEV (reference sequence). The CDR3 loop spans 14 amino acids. Trimming left V 5 bases short and J 4 bases short, with 14 bases between. CDR3 DNA sequence: TGTGCCAGCAGTCCCCTGACGCGAGGCTATGGCTACACCTTC. It yields the protein CASSPLTRGYGYTF.

This chain uses TRBV28 with TRBJ1-3, with TRBD1 matching over 7 bases. CDR1 and CDR2 from the germline V gene are MDHEN and SYDVKM. The CDR3 runs to 12 residues. V shed 4 bases, J shed 7 bases, and the junction held 1 base outside the gene matches. CDR3 sequence (DNA): TGTGCCAGCAGTTCCAGGGGGAACACCATATATTTT. This sequence encodes CASSSRGNTIYF.

The V call is TRBV14, the J call TRBJ1-3, with a weak D call TRBD1 (6 bases). V was clipped by 3 bases and J by 0 bases, with 6 bases between them. The CDR3 sequence is 14 residues long. Germline loops: CDR1 SGHDN, CDR2 FVKESK. The chain's CDR3 is CASSQDSSGNTIYF. The CDR3 nucleotides are TGTGCCAGCAGCCAGGACAGCTCTGGAAACACCATATATTTT.

The gene calls are TRBV9 and TRBJ2-5; 8 bases map to TRBD1. Germline values: CDR1 SGDLS, CDR2 YYNGEE. V dropped 0 bases and J dropped 2; count of bases not matched to a gene: 15. The CDR3 sequence is 19 residues long. The CDR3 sequence is CASSVAGVPTGGPQETQYF. The CDR3 DNA sequence: TGTGCCAGCAGCGTAGCGGGGGTTCCCACAGGGGGTCCGCAAGAGACCCAGTACTTC.

The chain combines TRBV2 with TRBJ2-7; D is possibly TRBD1 (6 bases). Between the trimmed V and J ends, which lost 4 bases and 1 base, there was a span of 11 bases. Germline CDR1 reads SNHLY; CDR2 reads FYNNEI. The CDR3 loop spans 14 amino acids. CDR3 sequence (DNA): TGTGCCAGCAGTGTTGGGGGCATTTCCTACGAGCAGTACTTC. Its translation is CASSVGGISYEQYF.

The rearrangement uses TRBV5-6 and TRBJ2-7, with 7 nucleotides matching TRBD1. Trimming removed 0 bases from V and 7 bases from J; junction bases left unmatched: 7. The CDR3 has 14 residues. Germline CDR1 and CDR2: SGHDT and YYEEEE. The CDR3 is CASSLVGDSREQYF. The CDR3 region has the DNA TGTGCCAGCAGCTTGGTGGGGGACAGTCGGGAGCAGTACTTC.

The gene calls are TRBV5-4 and TRBJ2-2, with 10 bases identical to TRBD2. V shed 4 bases and J 4 bases; nucleotides not matched to a gene: 7. Germline loops: CDR1 SGHNT, CDR2 YYREEE (reference sequence). The CDR3 loop spans 16 amino acids. CDR3 in DNA: TGTGCCAGCAGCAACAAAGCGGGAGGGGGCACCGGGGAGCTGTTTTTT. The encoded protein is CASSNKAGGGTGELFF.

The chain links TRBV19 to TRBJ2-3; TRBD1 matches 8 bases. V lost 3 bases and J lost 3; bases outside the gene matches: 5. The CDR3 contains 15 residues. Germline loops: CDR1 LNHDA, CDR2 SQIVND (reference sequence). CDR3 in amino acids: CASSIGQGWTDTQYF. Here the CDR3 DNA reads TGTGCCAGTAGTATTGGACAGGGATGGACAGATACGCAGTATTTT.

This clone was seen a single time. The chain couples TRBV28 to TRBJ1-2, with D unclear. This CDR3 spans 14 amino acids. Trimming removed 3 bases at V and 0 bases at J, with 8 bases between. Germline V lookup: CDR1 MDHEN, CDR2 SYDVKM. DNA for the CDR3: TGTGCCAGCAGTTTGGTGGGCCCTAACTATGGCTACACCTTC. It specifies CASSLVGPNYGYTF.